This TCR beta chain was observed in a study of neoadjuvant anti-PD-1 for oral cavity cancer. At the level of the study: Before surgery, most patients got three to four biweekly 3 mg/kg nivolumab doses.

Only in-frame clones appear in the TCRdb table, and some are missing; sequencing was by immunoSEQ multiplex PCR. The sample lists approximately 15,000 clones, roughly 70% occurring once. The CDR3 is 21 amino acids. The germline V gene has CDR1 LGHNA and CDR2 YNFKEQ. J was trimmed by 0 bases and V by 0 bases; bases with no gene match: 17. The chain combines TRBV4-2 with TRBJ1-3; 7 nucleotides line up with TRBD1. This TCR was sampled from a person aged 35 to 85 with oral cavity squamous cell carcinoma. Sequenced here: PBMCs, sampled before nivolumab (anti-PD-1) treatment. The CDR3 region is CASSQERGGRGQINSGNTIYF. The CDR3 DNA follows: TGTGCCAGCAGCCAAGAAAGGGGGGGAAGGGGACAGATCAACTCTGGAAACACCATATATTTT.